The present T cell receptor (beta chain) was sequenced within a study of a mutant IDH1 vaccine in newly diagnosed glioma. Study background: Following radiotherapy alone, or alongside temozolomide cycles, vaccination was started after an interval of 4-6 weeks. Most had both radiotherapy and temozolomide beforehand; others had only one.

Time point here: week 11, during vaccination. It was 300 ug of mutant IDH1 20-mer peptide that made up each vaccine dose, given with topical imiquimod. Assay used: immunoSEQ multiplex PCR; TCRdb lists only in-frame clones, some missing. The sample has roughly 48,000 clones; 90% to 95% are singletons. CDR1 and CDR2 from the germline V gene are SQVTM and ANQGSEA. The J segment lost 2 bases and the V segment lost 8 bases, leaving 8 bases of the junction unmatched. This CDR3 comprises 14 residues. With regard to this clone: The antigen is undetermined.

The source of this sequence is a man aged 50-60 years with glioma. Sequencing used PBMCs, obtained from a glioma patient whose treatment included an IDH1 peptide vaccine. The chain joins TRBV29-1 to TRBJ1-3; 8 bases are a match to TRBD1. The CDR3 sequence: CSFRQGMTGNTIYF. CDR3 nucleotides: TGCAGCTTCCGACAGGGGATGACTGGAAACACCATATATTTT. The full variable domain, with the rest looked up from reference TRBV29-1 and TRBJ1-3, is SAVISQKPSRDICQRGTSLTIQCQVDSQVTMMFWYRQQPGQSLTLIATANQGSEATYESGFVIDKFPISRPNLTFSTLTVSNMSPEDSSIYLCSFRQGMTGNTIYFGEGSWLTVV.